Given below is one TCR beta chain in context. Its antigen is unknown. Here immunoSEQ multiplex PCR was the method, and the copy in TCRdb shows in-frame clones only, minus some. The table lists 90,000 to 140,000 clones, 93% of them singletons, with about 0.32% in the top ten. The CDR3 is made up of 16 amino acids. The V and J ends lost 0 bases and 4 bases, in that order; junction bases with no gene match: 9. Germline V lookup: CDR1 SGHRS, CDR2 YFSETQ. This sample is part of a study of siplizumab effects on memory and regulatory T cells. Study-level points and caveats: Naive T cells appeared more diverse than memory cells and seemed to be major alloresponse contributors. Roughly 75-97% of dividing CD4+ or CD8+ clones were without an attributable naive or memory phenotype.

Sequences were obtained from CD4+ T cells sorted from blood. The TCR originated in a human donor in good health. This chain links TRBV5-1 with TRBJ2-7; 8 bases are a match to TRBD2. The CDR3 nucleotides are TGCGCCAGCAGCTTGGATTCGGGAGGGGTTCCATACGAGCAGTACTTC. Its translation is CASSLDSGGVPYEQYF.